This paragraph covers one T cell receptor beta chain sequence. This sample was taken from a study of human T cells and chemical hapten exposure. As for the study in general: Each patient's scalp received weekly diphenylcyclopropenone throughout the approximately 25-week study.

The library put unique molecular identifiers onto individual cDNA molecules. In the source study's methods: Per sample, the median was approximately 100,000 TCRs, with values from around 25,000 to 690,000. TCRdb fed the RACE reads into MiXCR, producing one record per CDR3 protein. The V and J calls and clone size come from TCRdb's table, not from the authors' own analysis. The sample records 200,000 to 300,000 distinct CDR3 sequences, approximately 8.4% being singletons. This CDR3 has 16 residues. CDR1 and CDR2 (germline): MGHDK, SYGVNS. Trimming took 3 bases from V and 2 from J; bases not matched to a gene: 6. Sample time point: pre-sensitization, week 0. The treatment here: therapeutic diphenylcyclopropenone sensitization with weekly scalp DPC. The template was total RNA from unfractionated whole blood.

Sequencing used whole blood, obtained in connection with sensitization to the hapten diphenylcyclopropenone (DPC). This clonotype was obtained from a woman aged 40 to 50 with alopecia areata. Some clones in this sample may be carry-over from other donors' samples. The genes are TRBV25-1 and TRBJ2-7, with TRBD2 matching over 11 bases. The CDR3 is CASSDPGTSGTYEQYF. The CDR3 DNA is TGTGCCAGCAGTGATCCCGGGACTAGCGGAACCTACGAGCAGTACTTC.